This T cell receptor beta chain originates from a study of blood T cell repertoires in COVID-19. Original methodology: Amplification of reference gene primers provided the estimated nucleated cell counts. Repertoires were generated with immunoSEQ multiplex PCR, while TCRdb's copy carries only in-frame clones and drops some. V and J calls and clone size are as listed in that table; D and trimming were resolved from the DNA. Here the sample spans about 42,000 clones, around 76% being singletons. V was shortened by 4 bases and J by 3 bases, with 9 bases between the two germline ends. The CDR3 covers 13 residues. Germline CDR1 reads SNHLY; CDR2 reads FYNNEI.

Sample: peripheral blood. This sequence joins TRBV2 and TRBJ2-5; D call uncertain. This clonotype was sampled from a man aged 65-85 years with active or convalescent COVID-19. CDR3 sequence reads: CASSVRREETQYF. CDR3 DNA: TGTGCCAGCAGTGTCCGCCGAGAAGAGACCCAGTACTTC.